This T cell receptor beta chain comes out of a study of blood T cell repertoires in COVID-19 (dated by TCRdb to between 2020 and 2021). For the wider study: Collaborator samples came from the United States, Italy and Spain and covered acute and convalescent phases of COVID-19. The repertoires were released in a freely available public database intended as a resource for research on the immune response to SARS-CoV-2. The samples were drawn from two sources: the first 160 participants of the ongoing ImmuneRACE study, and fewer than 1,500 subjects contributed by 6 global collaborators. A de-identified subject ID, COVID-19 status, age in years and sex were almost always included in the sample metadata. HLA class I and class II types, where available, came from metadata supplied by the sample provider rather than from assay-based typing. Subjects who had been exposed to COVID-19, were actively infected with it, or had recovered from it provided the deeply sampled blood TCRbeta repertoires that made up the dataset. The prospective study material was composed of cDNA or gDNA derived from T cells, B-cell-depleted T cells, or PBMCs.

Findings and caveats that apply to the study as a whole: How much clinical and demographic metadata was included differed by source and by participant, and the metadata was provided uncurated.

At one collaborating source in Seattle, patients were enrolled during active infection and were followed longitudinally through the course of disease. The collaborating institutions used their own protocols to collect whole blood in K2EDTA tubes. For TCRbeta analysis, collaborators shipped samples in one of three forms: frozen whole blood, isolated PBMCs, or DNA extracted from either of those sample types. TCRbeta CDR3 regions were amplified from genomic DNA by means of the immunoSEQ Assay, a bias-controlled multiplex PCR. The source study handled its data this way. Within the assay, amplification of reference gene primers was used to estimate how many nucleated cells each sample contained. Sequence reads were collapsed and filtered to measure the absolute abundance of every unique TCRbeta CDR3 rearrangement. Productive Simpson clonality was computed per sample as the square root of Simpson's diversity index over productive rearrangements. Held by TCRdb, this immuneACCESS table contains in-frame sequences only and omits some clones. Under half of the omission traces to an unresolved V gene where checked; the cause of the rest is unknown. Clone size and the V and J calls come from that table; the DNA yielded D and trimming. For this sample the table gives 300,000 to 350,000 clones, of which 87% were detected only once. The ten largest clones capture more than 7.5% of the sample.

V is reduced by 3 bases and J by 5 bases, leaving a spacing of 13 bases between them. Taken from cysteine to phenylalanine, the CDR3 has 14 residues. Solely the CDR3 DNA is kept, with 42 bases framed from the first base. Taken from the germline V gene, the CDR1 and CDR2 loops are MNHEY and SVGAGI. To note about this clone: The target of this receptor is not known. It has no much larger one-base neighbor in the sample; base qualities were not kept.

The chain couples TRBV6-5 to TRBJ1-2; perhaps TRBD1 is the D gene, with 6 bases matching. Sequencing was done on a sample of peripheral blood. This clonotype originated in a man aged 25-40 years with COVID-19, enrolled during active disease. The encoded CDR3 is CASSYEGGLYGYTF. The sequenced DNA: TGTGCCAGCAGTTATGAGGGGGGGCTATATGGCTACACCTTC.